The clone carrying this TCR beta chain was counted ten times or more. Antigen specificity is unknown. RNA transcripts served as the template for amplifying TCR beta CDR3 regions. When the TCR CDR3 underwent first-round RT-PCR, the HTBI primer set was used. TCRdb re-derived calls from the multiplex PCR reads in MiXCR, one entry per CDR3 protein. The sample records hundreds of thousands of distinct CDR3 sequences, about 14% being singletons. PBMCs were obtained from 10 ml fresh peripheral blood. These data belong to a study of T cells in Graves' hyperthyroidism and ophthalmopathy. Study summary: Peripheral blood collection took place at initial diagnosis, before any treatment.

The J segment lost 5 bases and the V segment lost 5 bases, leaving 6 bases of the junction unmatched. This CDR3 has 14 residues. Findings and caveats of the study: With a median lead of about 6.9 months before onset, the model predicted ophthalmopathy.

The sequence derives from a woman in her twenties or thirties with Graves' hyperthyroidism. The sample comprised blood. The gene calls are TRBV12-3 or TRBV12-4 and TRBJ2-5, with TRBD1 identical over 9 bases. CDR3 sequence (DNA): TGTGCCAGCAGTAGGGGACAGGGAGGGGAGACCCAGTACTTC. Translating gives CASSRGQGGETQYF.